Shown below are 6 T cell receptor beta chains from a single sample sequenced in a study of blood T cell repertoires in COVID-19. This table comes from immunoSEQ multiplex PCR, and its TCRdb copy is limited to in-frame clones, with some not included. The table shows around 140,000 clones, with 75% to 90% occurring only once. The sequencing sample was made of peripheral blood. The receptors were sampled from a woman between 45 and 65 years old with acute or convalescent COVID-19.

The chain employs TRBV3-1 (or the pseudogene TRBV3-2) and TRBJ1-5; 11 bases fit TRBD1. V gave up 4 bases and J gave up 3 bases; unmatched junction bases: 5. Germline CDR1 is LGHDT and CDR2 is YNNKEL (reference sequence). This CDR3 comprises 16 residues. CDR3 sequence: CASSLGTGGINQPQHF. The CDR3 region has the DNA TGTGCCAGCAGCCTCGGGACAGGGGGAATCAATCAGCCCCAGCATTTT.

The J gene is TRBJ2-7, the V gene TRBV6-5, with unresolved D. The CDR3 covers 11 residues. V gave up 7 bases and J gave up 0 bases, with 4 bases separating them. In germline, CDR1 is MNHEY, CDR2 SVGAGI. The CDR3 nucleotides are TGTGCCAGCATTAACTCCTACGAGCAGTACTTC. As protein: CASINSYEQYF.

V and J are TRBV7-2 and TRBJ1-4; no clear D gene. The CDR3 contains 15 residues. In germline, CDR1 is SGHTA, CDR2 FQGNSA. Trimming stripped 1 base from V and 2 bases from J, with 8 bases between. CDR3 nucleotide sequence: TGTGCCAGCAGCTTAGGAAGCGTGACTAATGAAAAACTGTTTTTT. It codes for CASSLGSVTNEKLFF.

The sample holds a few counts of this clone. DNA of the CDR3: TGTGCCACCCGGGGAGGGCAGGTCTCTGGAAACACCATATATTTT. Its protein is CATRGGQVSGNTIYF. This chain joins TRBV6-5 and TRBJ1-3; D remains unclear. Trimming shortened V by 10 bases and J by 0 bases, and 16 bases separated the two germline ends. The CDR3 covers 15 residues. CDR1 and CDR2 from the germline V gene are MNHEY and SVGAGI.

V gene TRBV4-1 combines with J gene TRBJ2-1; 8 nucleotides match TRBD1. Germline-derived CDR1 and CDR2 are MGHRA and YSYEKL. This CDR3 is 16 amino acids long. The V and J ends lost 0 bases and 15 bases, in that order; junction bases with no gene match: 16. The CDR3: CASSQDQTGGWRSRFF. CDR3 coding DNA: TGCGCCAGCAGCCAAGATCAAACAGGGGGATGGCGATCGCGGTTCTTC.

For the CDR3, the DNA is TGTGCCAGCAGTGAAGTGCGGGGCTATGGCTACACCTTC. Residues: CASSEVRGYGYTF. The chain is built from TRBV6-1 and TRBJ1-2; no reliable D call. Trimming took off 1 base at V and 4 bases at J, with 7 bases between the two ends. CDR1 MNHNS and CDR2 SASEGT come from the germline V gene. This CDR3 contains 13 residues.